This TCR beta chain came from a study of Graves' ophthalmopathy and Graves' hyperthyroidism. The sequenced template was RNA, covering the TCR beta CDR3 region. RT-PCR was first run with HTBI primers, then multiplex PCR in a second round. A single record per CDR3 protein comes from TCRdb applying MiXCR to the multiplex PCR reads. The sample has about 740,000 distinct CDR3 sequences; 35% to 50% are singletons. In its sample, this clonotype was seen many times. Germline CDR1 reads ENHRY; CDR2 reads SYGVKD. The CDR3 extends over 13 amino acids. V dropped 2 bases and J dropped 2 bases, with 4 bases sitting between them.

The chain employs TRBV10-3 and TRBJ1-5, with D unclear. The sequenced material came from peripheral blood. The clonotype was recovered from an adult man with Graves' ophthalmopathy. Here the CDR3 reads CAISERGNQPQHF. For the CDR3, the DNA is TGTGCCATCAGTGAGAGGGGCAATCAGCCCCAGCATTTT.